This T cell receptor (beta chain) was identified in a study of shared clonotypes between healthy human individuals. General study results and limits: Compared with memory subsets, naive subsets generally had larger estimated richness.

TCRdb keeps only in-frame clones here, not all; method: immunoSEQ multiplex PCR. The repertoire consists of 1.5 million to 2.5 million clones, with approximately 94% occurring once and the leading ten covering 1% to 1.5%. Terminally differentiated effector memory CD45RA+ cells were excluded from the naive CD8 cells, which were CD45RO-negative and positively selected for CCR7. Only one count was recorded for this clone. Its cognate antigen is unknown. Germline V gene lookup returns CDR1 MNHEY and CDR2 SVGAGI. The CDR3 totals 14 residues. V lost 7 bases to trimming and J lost 2 bases; unmatched junction nucleotides: 5.

V and J are TRBV6-5 and TRBJ2-7; 10 positions match TRBD2. The sample was naive CD8+ T cells sorted from blood. This receptor was identified in a man between 18 and 29 years old in good health. The CDR3 sequence is CASTLAGGTYEQYF. Written as DNA, the CDR3 is TGTGCCAGCACCTTAGCGGGGGGCACCTACGAGCAGTACTTC.